Each of the 5 T cell receptor beta chains below was sequenced from the same sample in a study of CD8+ T cells in alopecia areata. The sequencing template was cDNA reverse transcribed from extracted RNA. Clones were read by immunoSEQ multiplex PCR, and TCRdb kept only the in-frame ones, dropping some. The sample includes over 200,000 clones, around 62% of them seen just once. The starting material was CD4+ T cells sorted from blood, obtained at week 0. These TCRs come from a human donor with alopecia areata.

The chain employs TRBV7-8 and TRBJ1-2; D unclear. V was shortened by 0 bases and J by 0 bases, with 2 bases between the two germline ends. This CDR3 region has 13 residues. Germline CDR1 SGHVS, CDR2 FQNEAQ. CDR3 bases: TGTGCCAGCAGCTTAGCAACTAACTATGGCTACACCTTC. Protein sequence: CASSLATNYGYTF.

The chain has TRBV5-1 and TRBJ2-3; 9 bases are a match to TRBD1. The CDR3 has 16 amino acids. With V trimmed by 4 bases and J by 0 bases, 6 bases remained unmatched. From germline, CDR1 is SGHRS and CDR2 YFSETQ. This CDR3 is CASSQGQGISTDTQYF. The CDR3 DNA reads TGCGCCAGCAGCCAGGGACAGGGTATAAGCACAGATACGCAGTATTTT.

The chain's CDR3 is CASSVAGGNEQFF. In DNA form, the CDR3 reads TGTGCCAGCAGCGTAGCAGGGGGCAATGAGCAGTTCTTC. The chain couples TRBV9 to TRBJ2-1; TRBD1 matches 7 bases. CDR3 length equals 13 residues. V was clipped by 0 bases and J by 6 bases; unmatched bases: 0. Germline CDR1 reads SGDLS; CDR2 reads YYNGEE.

About this clone itself: Different DNA sequences within this sample yield the same CDR3. The J gene is TRBJ1-5, the V gene TRBV19; no firm D call. Germline V gives CDR1 LNHDA, CDR2 SQIVND (reference sequence). V was cut by 5 bases and J by 0 bases, with 11 bases left in between. The CDR3 has 15 amino acids. CDR3 nucleotides: TGTGCCAGTAGTCTACCCGGGCATAGCAATCAGCCCCAGCATTTT. Translating gives CASSLPGHSNQPQHF.

This clone was picked up one time. The chain couples TRBV7-6 to TRBJ2-3; no reliable D call. V was cut by 4 bases and J by 7 bases, with 15 bases left in between. Germline CDR1 reads SGHVS; CDR2 reads FNYEAQ. This CDR3 spans 14 amino acids. CDR3 protein: CASSSPIELNTQYF. For the CDR3, the DNA is TGTGCCAGCAGCTCCCCCATAGAGTTGAATACGCAGTATTTT.